Below are 27 T cell receptor beta chains sequenced from a single sample in a study of OX40 agonist ivuxolimab in advanced cancers. Sequenced by immunoSEQ multiplex PCR; TCRdb stores in-frame clones only, minus some. The data show approximately 90,000 clones, 91% seen once. The sample here was CD4+ or CD8+ T cells sorted from blood, taken in a trial of the OX40 agonist ivuxolimab. Receptors were obtained from an adult with an advanced solid tumor such as melanoma, head and neck, liver or kidney cancer.

The table lists this clone with a count of one. The chain carries TRBV5-4 and TRBJ2-7, with 12 bases identical to TRBD1. In germline, CDR1 is SGHNT, CDR2 YYREEE (reference sequence). V was clipped by 2 bases and J by 4 bases; unmatched bases: 4. This CDR3 has 15 amino acids. The CDR3 DNA is TGTGCCAGCAGCTTCGGGACAGGGGGCTCGTACGAGCAGTACTTC. It yields the protein CASSFGTGGSYEQYF.

The chain is built from TRBV2 and TRBJ2-5, with a possible D match to TRBD1 (6 bases). This CDR3 is 14 amino acids long. V was clipped by 8 bases and J by 0 bases, with 13 bases between them. CDR1 is SNHLY, CDR2 FYNNEI, per germline. Written as DNA, the CDR3 is TGTGCCAGCCGCCGGGACACCAACCAAGAGACCCAGTACTTC. Protein product: CASRRDTNQETQYF.

The chain uses TRBV4-1 and TRBJ2-1; 8 positions agree with TRBD1. Germline V CDR1 and CDR2: MGHRA, YSYEKL. The ends lost 1 base at V and 1 base at J; junction bases unmatched: 6. This CDR3 region has 17 residues. The DNA for the CDR3 is TGCGCCAGCAGCCAAGCTATCACAGGGGGGTCCTACAATGAGCAGTTCTTC. As protein: CASSQAITGGSYNEQFF.

The rearrangement links TRBV27 to TRBJ1-4, with TRBD1 as a possible D gene (6 bases). Germline loops: CDR1 MNHEY, CDR2 SMNVEV (reference sequence). The CDR3 runs to 14 residues. Trimming shortened V by 6 bases and J by 8 bases, and 16 bases separated the two germline ends. This CDR3 is CASRPGTTLEKLFF. DNA for the CDR3: TGTGCCAGCAGACCCGGGACAACCCTAGAAAAACTGTTTTTT.

There are a few counts of this clone. The chain combines TRBV6-5 with TRBJ2-1, with D perhaps TRBD1 or TRBD2 (5 bases each). The CDR3 length is 11 residues. Looked up from germline, CDR1 is MNHEY and CDR2 is SVGAGI. The germline V and J ends were trimmed by 10 bases and 7 bases, with 11 bases remaining between them. In nucleotides, the CDR3 is TGTGCCACCATCTGGGGGAATGAGCAGTTCTTC. This sequence encodes CATIWGNEQFF.

J is TRBJ1-5 and V is TRBV6-5, with unresolved D. The CDR3 has 14 amino acids. Looked up from germline, CDR1 is MNHEY and CDR2 is SVGAGI. Trimming pared 3 bases from V and 3 bases from J, leaving 9 bases between. CDR3 bases: TGTGCCAGCAGTTATGTTGGAAACAATCAGCCCCAGCATTTT. It is translated as CASSYVGNNQPQHF.

This chain connects TRBV5-1 to TRBJ1-1, with D perhaps matching TRBD1 (6 bases). This CDR3 is built from 15 residues. Trimming shortened V by 5 bases and J by 2 bases, and 16 bases separated the two germline ends. CDR1 SGHRS and CDR2 YFSETQ come from the germline V gene. The CDR3 region is CASSLAGAGNTEAFF. CDR3 DNA sequence: TGCGCCAGCAGTCTGGCGGGGGCAGGAAACACTGAAGCTTTCTTT.

The chain has TRBV11-2 and TRBJ2-3; 9 bases fit TRBD2. The trim removed 5 bases at V and 2 bases at J, leaving 8 bases unmatched. Per the germline V gene, CDR1 is SGHAT and CDR2 is FQNNGV. This CDR3 spans 16 amino acids. The chain's CDR3 is CASSPIAGVDTDTQYF. The CDR3 DNA reads TGTGCCAGCAGCCCTATAGCGGGAGTTGACACAGATACGCAGTATTTT.

The chain has TRBV7-2 and TRBJ2-7, with a tentative D call TRBD2 (5 bases). Trimming pared 5 bases from V and 3 bases from J, leaving 17 bases between. The CDR3 consists of 15 residues. Germline loops: CDR1 SGHTA, CDR2 FQGNSA. The CDR3 DNA sequence: TGTGCCAGCAGCCCCGGCCCAGCGGAGCTCTACGAGCAGTACTTC. This gives the protein CASSPGPAELYEQYF.

The V gene is TRBV18, the J gene TRBJ1-3; 7 bases map to TRBD1. The trim removed 0 bases at V and 6 bases at J, leaving 2 bases unmatched. The CDR3 length is 14 residues. CDR1 is KGHSH, CDR2 LQKENI, per germline. The CDR3, as DNA: TGTGCCAGCTCACCACCTGACAGGGCAAACACCATATATTTT. Encoded protein: CASSPPDRANTIYF. The complete variable domain, with remaining parts taken from reference TRBV18 and TRBJ1-3, reads NAGVMQNPRHLVRRRGQEARLRCSPMKGHSHVYWYRQLPEEGLKFMVYLQKENIIDESGMPKERFSAEFPKEGPSILRIQQVVRGDSAAYFCASSPPDRANTIYFGEGSWLTVV.

This clone appeared once. The V call is TRBV7-9, the J call TRBJ1-2; D might be TRBD1 (5 bases). Germline assignment: CDR1 SEHNR and CDR2 FQNEAQ (reference sequence). The V and J ends lost 1 base and 8 bases respectively, with 17 bases between them. This CDR3 has 15 amino acids. The CDR3 is CASSLEVSGPGGYTF. The DNA for the CDR3 is TGTGCCAGCAGCTTAGAGGTGTCAGGGCCCGGGGGCTACACCTTC. The full variable domain, in which reference TRBV7-9 and TRBJ1-2 provide the parts outside the CDR3, is DTGVSQNPRHKITKRGQNVTFRCDPISEHNRLYWYRQTLGQGPEFLTYFQNEAQLEKSRLLSDRFSAERPKGSFSTLEIQRTEQGDSAMYLCASSLEVSGPGGYTFGSGTRLTVV.

V usage is TRBV19 and J usage is TRBJ2-1, with D possibly TRBD1 on 6 matching bases. V lost 5 bases to trimming and J lost 8 bases, with 19 bases between them. Per germline, CDR1 LNHDA and CDR2 SQIVND (reference sequence). CDR3 length: 15 residues. The CDR3 here is CASSGVPGQSDEQFF. The CDR3 nucleotides are TGTGCCAGTAGTGGCGTTCCGGGACAAAGCGATGAGCAGTTCTTC.

This clone was counted a few times. V and J are TRBV27 and TRBJ2-7; no clear D. The CDR3 covers 11 residues. V was pared by 5 bases and J by 4 bases, with 6 bases between. In germline, CDR1 is MNHEY, CDR2 SMNVEV (reference sequence). Written as DNA, the CDR3 is TGTGCCAGCAGTACCGGATACGAGCAGTACTTC. Translated: CASSTGYEQYF.

V usage is TRBV7-6 and J usage is TRBJ2-7, with 8 bases aligning to TRBD1. After removal of 4 bases from V and 5 bases from J, the junction contained 10 bases not matched to a gene. CDR3 size: 15 residues. Germline V gene sequence: CDR1 SGHVS, CDR2 FNYEAQ. The DNA of the CDR3 is TGTGCCAGCAGCTGGACCGGGACAGGCGGGGACGAGCAGTACTTC. This encodes CASSWTGTGGDEQYF.

The chain uses TRBV12-5 and TRBJ2-6; 7 bases agree with TRBD1. This CDR3 is built from 16 residues. Germline assignment: CDR1 LGHNT and CDR2 FRNRAP. The J segment lost 4 bases and the V segment lost 1 base, leaving 4 bases of the junction unmatched. In nucleotides, the CDR3 is TGTGCTAGTGGTTTGGGGACAGGTGGCGGGGCCAACGTCCTGACTTTC. This translates into CASGLGTGGGANVLTF.

On this clone itself: In the same sample, other DNA sequences code for this CDR3. V gene TRBV7-9 combines with J gene TRBJ2-1, with 7 bases fitting TRBD1. The CDR3 consists of 12 residues. Trimming at V came to 5 bases and at J to 10 bases, leaving 5 bases not matched to a gene. Germline CDR1 and CDR2: SEHNR and FQNEAQ (reference sequence). The chain's CDR3 is CASSLGGREQFF. DNA of the CDR3: TGTGCCAGCAGCCTAGGGGGCAGAGAGCAGTTCTTC.

The V call is TRBV6-1, the J call TRBJ2-1, with 8 bases that match TRBD2. With 6 bases clipped from V and 1 base from J, the junction kept 5 bases outside the gene matches. Germline V gene data show CDR1 as MNHNS and CDR2 as SASEGT. CDR3 length: 15 residues. The CDR3 here is CASSGAGGSYNEQFF. For the CDR3, the DNA is TGTGCCAGCAGCGGCGCGGGAGGTTCCTACAATGAGCAGTTCTTC.

The rearrangement uses TRBV10-1 and TRBJ2-1; 13 nucleotides agree with TRBD2. Germline V gives CDR1 WNHNN, CDR2 SYGVQD (reference sequence). The V segment lost 2 bases and the J segment 4 bases; nucleotides outside the gene matches: 2. This CDR3 is built from 16 residues. CDR3 nucleotide sequence: TGCGCCAGCAGTGAGGGACTAGCGGGAGTTTACAATGAGCAGTTCTTC. It encodes CASSEGLAGVYNEQFF.

The chain has TRBV5-1 and TRBJ1-1; the D is unclear. Per germline, CDR1 SGHRS and CDR2 YFSETQ. V lost 5 bases, J lost 8 bases, and 13 bases lay in between. The CDR3 consists of 12 residues. CDR3 sequence: CASRIGHGEAFF. In DNA, the CDR3 is TGCGCCAGCAGAATAGGGCACGGAGAAGCTTTCTTT.

This clone was seen more than once but under ten times. This rearrangement joins TRBV28 to TRBJ1-1; no reliable D call. The CDR3 is made up of 11 amino acids. V was trimmed by 5 bases and J by 2 bases, leaving 3 bases between them. Germline assignment: CDR1 MDHEN and CDR2 SYDVKM. The CDR3 here is CASSPNTEAFF. The DNA for the CDR3 is TGTGCCAGCAGTCCAAACACTGAAGCTTTCTTT. The whole variable domain, remainder taken from reference TRBV28 and TRBJ1-1, is DVKVTQSSRYLVKRTGEKVFLECVQDMDHENMFWYRQDPGLGLRLIYFSYDVKMKEKGDIPEGYSVSREKKERFSLILESASTNQTSMYLCASSPNTEAFFGQGTRLTVV.

The chain is built from TRBV7-3 and TRBJ2-3; TRBD2 matches at 11 bases. The germline V gene encodes CDR1 SGHTA and CDR2 FQGTGA. After removal of 2 bases from V and 5 bases from J, the junction contained 9 bases not matched to a gene. The CDR3 length is 17 residues. The CDR3 nucleotides are TGTGCCAGCAGCTTATTTAGCCCACTAGCGGGAGAAGATACGCAGTATTTT. Translation gives CASSLFSPLAGEDTQYF.

The rearrangement links TRBV10-1 to TRBJ2-3; the D gene is possibly TRBD2 (6 bases). Germline CDR1 WNHNN, CDR2 SYGVQD (reference sequence). V lost 0 bases to trimming and J lost 2 bases, with 9 bases between them. The CDR3 length is 15 residues. The CDR3 DNA follows: TGCGCCAGCAGTGAGTCCACTAGCCCCACAGATACGCAGTATTTT. It specifies CASSESTSPTDTQYF.

This sequence joins TRBV28 and TRBJ2-3; 7 bases are a match to TRBD2. Germline V gene lookup returns CDR1 MDHEN and CDR2 SYDVKM. The CDR3 length is 15 residues. J gave up 9 bases and V 4 bases, and 13 bases lay outside the gene matches. CDR3 in DNA: TGTGCCAGCAGTTCCAGCGGGATGTCACAGTGGACGCAGTATTTT. It yields the protein CASSSSGMSQWTQYF.

The J gene is TRBJ1-1, the V gene TRBV28, with TRBD1 matching over 12 bases. This CDR3 comprises 14 residues. J gave up 3 bases and V 8 bases, and 4 bases lay outside the gene matches. The germline V gene encodes CDR1 MDHEN and CDR2 SYDVKM. This CDR3 reads CASGTGGAYTEAFF. Written as DNA, the CDR3 is TGTGCCAGCGGGACAGGGGGCGCGTACACTGAAGCTTTCTTT.

The rearrangement links TRBV6-5 to TRBJ1-3, with D tentatively TRBD1 (6 bases). Trimming took 2 bases from V and 2 from J, leaving 7 bases between them. The CDR3 loop spans 14 amino acids. CDR1 is MNHEY and CDR2 is SVGAGI in the germline V gene. This CDR3 is CASSYNRAGNTIYF. The CDR3 bases are TGTGCCAGCAGTTACAACAGGGCTGGAAACACCATATATTTT.

The chain uses TRBV27 and TRBJ2-1, with TRBD1 identical over 8 bases. The CDR3 has 15 residues. Germline-derived CDR1 and CDR2 are MNHEY and SMNVEV (reference sequence). After removal of 6 bases from V and 0 bases from J, the junction contained 4 bases not matched to a gene. CDR3: CASSTDRGSYNEQFF. CDR3 DNA sequence: TGTGCCAGCAGCACCGACAGGGGCTCCTACAATGAGCAGTTCTTC.

This sequence joins TRBV30 and TRBJ2-2; D is ambiguous. Germline CDR1 GTSNPN, CDR2 SVGIG (reference sequence). This CDR3 comprises 15 residues. V lost 0 bases to trimming and J lost 0 bases, with 8 bases between them. CDR3 sequence: CAWSVLGSNTGELFF. The CDR3 bases are TGTGCCTGGAGTGTCTTGGGGTCGAACACCGGGGAGCTGTTTTTT.